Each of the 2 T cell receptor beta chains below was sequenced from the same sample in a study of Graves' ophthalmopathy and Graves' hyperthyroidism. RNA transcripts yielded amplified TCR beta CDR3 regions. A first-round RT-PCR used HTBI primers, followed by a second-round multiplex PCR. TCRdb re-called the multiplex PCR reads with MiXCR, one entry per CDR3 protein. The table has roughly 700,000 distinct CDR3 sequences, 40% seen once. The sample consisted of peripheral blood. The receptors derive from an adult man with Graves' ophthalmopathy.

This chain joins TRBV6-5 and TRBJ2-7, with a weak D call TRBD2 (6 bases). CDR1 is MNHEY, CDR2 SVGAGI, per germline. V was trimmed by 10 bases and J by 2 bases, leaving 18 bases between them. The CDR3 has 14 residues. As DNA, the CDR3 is TGTGCCACGGGGGACCGCCGGTCGGCCTACGAGCAGTACTTC. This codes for CATGDRRSAYEQYF.

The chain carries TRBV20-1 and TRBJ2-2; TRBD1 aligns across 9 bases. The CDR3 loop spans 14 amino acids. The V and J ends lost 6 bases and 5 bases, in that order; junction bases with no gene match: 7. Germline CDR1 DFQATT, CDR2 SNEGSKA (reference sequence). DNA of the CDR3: TGCAGTGCCCGAGGACAGGGGAGGACCGGGGAGCTGTTTTTT. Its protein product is CSARGQGRTGELFF.